This TCR beta chain was profiled in a study of T cell responses to AZD1222 COVID-19 vaccine. Germline V gene data show CDR1 as LNHNV and CDR2 as YYDKDF (reference sequence). CDR3 length: 13 residues. Trimming took off 0 bases at V and 11 bases at J, with 10 bases between the two ends. Only in-frame clones appear in the TCRdb table, and some are missing; sequencing was by immunoSEQ multiplex PCR. This sample has about 160,000 clones, with 91% found just once. V gene TRBV15 combines with J gene TRBJ1-4, with D hard to call. This TCR was sampled from an adult in good health. The sample consisted of peripheral blood, taken on day 0 of AZD1222 vaccination. CDR3 in amino acids: CATSRDSRQKLFF. As DNA, the CDR3 is TGTGCCACCAGCAGAGATTCTCGGCAGAAACTGTTTTTT.